Reported below is one T cell receptor (beta chain). This receptor's antigen is unknown. Base-call qualities are not available, and no considerably larger clone is one nucleotide away. TCRbeta CDR3 regions were amplified from genomic DNA using the immunoSEQ Assay, a bias-controlled multiplex PCR. As for the original processing: Within the assay, amplification of reference gene primers was used to estimate how many nucleated cells each sample contained. To quantify the absolute abundance of each unique TCRbeta CDR3 rearrangement, sequence reads were collapsed and filtered. For each sample, productive Simpson clonality was calculated as the square root of Simpson's diversity index over productive rearrangements. In its TCRdb copy, this immuneACCESS table keeps in-frame sequences only and misses some clones. Where compared with another copy, unresolved V genes explain less than half of these, and the others have no known cause. V, J and clone size derive from that table, while D and trimming were established from the DNA sequence. The sample table holds about 58,000 clones, of which over 70% were seen once. Of the sample, around 5% falls within the top ten clones.

The data belong to a study of blood T cell repertoires in COVID-19 (dated by TCRdb to the early 2020s). Background on the whole study: The collaborator samples originated in the United States, Italy and Spain and spanned the acute and convalescent phases of COVID-19. The prospective study material was composed of cDNA or gDNA derived from T cells, B-cell-depleted T cells, or PBMCs. Deeply sampled blood TCRbeta repertoires from subjects exposed to, actively infected with, or recovered from COVID-19 were included in the dataset. A freely available public database, intended as a resource for researchers studying the immune response to SARS-CoV-2, is where the repertoires were released. Samples came from the ongoing ImmuneRACE study (first 160 participants) plus 1,254 subjects from 6 global collaborators. The sample metadata nearly always contained a de-identified subject ID, COVID-19 status, age in years and sex. HLA class I and class II types, where available, came from metadata supplied by the sample provider rather than from assay-based typing.

The germline V gene supplies CDR1 SQVTM and CDR2 ANQGSEA. Its CDR3 holds 11 amino acids, cysteine through phenylalanine. Only CDR3 DNA is held: 33 bases, read in frame from base 1. The junction shows trimming of 5 bases on V and 6 bases on J, plus 10 bases between the germline ends. General findings and caveats noted by the study authors: How much clinical and demographic metadata was included differed by source and by participant, and the metadata was provided uncurated.

Whole blood was collected in K2EDTA tubes by collaborating institutions according to the institutions' own protocols. For TCRbeta analysis, collaborators shipped samples as frozen whole blood, isolated PBMCs, or DNA extracted from either of those sample types. This chain joins TRBV29-1 to TRBJ1-1; the D segment cannot be called with confidence. The sequence was obtained from a human donor in a cohort sampled during active COVID-19. The sample comprised peripheral blood. The nucleotide sequence reads as follows: TGCAGCGTTTCTCAGGTCCCTGAAGCTTTCTTT. Its coded protein is CSVSQVPEAFF.